The 8 T cell receptor beta chains below all came from one sample that was sequenced in a study of OX40 agonist ivuxolimab in advanced cancers. Library prep was done by the immunoSEQ multiplex PCR assay. Entries here come from immuneACCESS through TCRdb and include only in-frame sequences with V and J called. Some clones fail to appear in such tables; in the studies checked, an unresolved V gene covers under half of the shortfall, and the cause of the remainder is unknown. The sample table shows more than 40,000 clones, and 60% to 80% are seen once. The ten largest clonotypes hold about 2.4% of the sample. This sample comprised CD4+ or CD8+ T cells sorted from blood, obtained in a trial of the OX40 agonist ivuxolimab. The source of these receptors is an adult with an advanced solid tumor such as melanoma, head and neck, liver or kidney cancer.

This rearrangement joins TRBV6-5 to TRBJ2-2; tentatively, D is TRBD1 (5 bases). Germline-derived CDR1 and CDR2 are MNHEY and SVGAGI. This CDR3 has 15 residues. V was pared by 10 bases and J by 1 base, with 16 bases between. This CDR3 is CAIKTDSLNTGELFF. The CDR3 nucleotides read TGTGCCATCAAGACAGATAGCTTGAACACCGGGGAGCTGTTTTTT.

This sequence joins TRBV19 and TRBJ2-6; D unclear. The CDR3 covers 16 residues. The germline gives CDR1 LNHDA, CDR2 SQIVND (reference sequence). The V end lost 3 bases, the J end lost 0 bases, and 9 bases lay between the germline ends. CDR3 loop: CASSIGVLSGANVLTF. In DNA form, the CDR3 reads TGTGCCAGTAGTATTGGGGTTCTCTCTGGGGCCAACGTCCTGACTTTC. Using reference TRBV19 and TRBJ2-6 for the parts outside the CDR3, the full variable domain is DGGITQSPKYLFRKEGQNVTLSCEQNLNHDAMYWYRQDPGQGLRLIYYSQIVNDFQKGDIAEGYSVSREKKESFPLTVTSAQKNPTAFYLCASSIGVLSGANVLTFGAGSRLTVL.

V is TRBV19 and J is TRBJ2-3; 15 bases fit TRBD2. Germline V gene lookup returns CDR1 LNHDA and CDR2 SQIVND (reference sequence). The V segment lost 4 bases and the J segment 2 bases; nucleotides outside the gene matches: 10. The CDR3 runs to 19 residues. The CDR3 nucleotides are TGTGCCAGTAGTACCTACCCAGGACTAGCGGGAGGGTTCACAGATACGCAGTATTTT. Translated, it gives CASSTYPGLAGGFTDTQYF.

The chain joins TRBV7-9 to TRBJ2-7, with D maybe TRBD2 (6 bases). The CDR3 sequence is 15 residues long. V lost 5 bases, J lost 3 bases, and 17 bases lay in between. Germline V lookup: CDR1 SEHNR, CDR2 FQNEAQ (reference sequence). CDR3: CASSQASGSFYEQYF. The CDR3 bases are TGTGCCAGCAGCCAAGCGAGCGGGTCATTCTACGAGCAGTACTTC.

The V and J genes are TRBV7-2 and TRBJ1-2; D is perhaps TRBD1 (6 bases). CDR3 size: 13 residues. In germline, CDR1 is SGHTA, CDR2 FQGNSA. V lost 5 bases to trimming and J lost 3 bases, with 10 bases between them. The CDR3 DNA follows: TGTGCCAGCAGCCCAGACAGGCACTATGGCTACACCTTC. Its translation: CASSPDRHYGYTF.

The genes are TRBV5-8 and TRBJ1-4; D ambiguous. Per the germline V gene, CDR1 is SGHTS and CDR2 is YDEGEE. The CDR3 extends over 13 amino acids. The ends were cut back, 0 bases at V and 7 bases at J, with 7 bases in the middle. This chain's CDR3 is CASSLGMSEKLFF. DNA of the CDR3: TGTGCCAGCAGCTTGGGAATGTCTGAAAAACTGTTTTTT.

This clone appeared a few times. V gene TRBV6-1 combines with J gene TRBJ2-3; TRBD2 matches 14 bases. The CDR3 consists of 14 residues. The V gene's germline CDR1 is MNHNS and CDR2 SASEGT. The V and J ends lost 8 bases and 10 bases, in that order; junction bases with no gene match: 8. This CDR3 reads CASVGTSGRRSQYF. CDR3 bases: TGTGCCAGCGTGGGGACTAGCGGGAGACGTTCGCAGTATTTT.

The V call is TRBV11-2, the J call TRBJ1-2, with TRBD1 matching 7 bases. CDR3 length equals 15 residues. Germline lookup yields CDR1 SGHAT and CDR2 FQNNGV. The J segment lost 7 bases and the V segment lost 4 bases, leaving 12 bases of the junction unmatched. This CDR3 is CASSSLQGTRGGYTF. As DNA, the CDR3 is TGTGCCAGCAGCTCACTACAGGGGACTCGGGGTGGCTACACCTTC. Complete variable domain (other parts from reference TRBV11-2 and TRBJ1-2): EAGVAQSPRYKIIEKRQSVAFWCNPISGHATLYWYQQILGQGPKLLIQFQNNGVVDDSQLPKDRFSAERLKGVDSTLKIQPAKLEDSAVYLCASSSLQGTRGGYTFGSGTRLTVV.